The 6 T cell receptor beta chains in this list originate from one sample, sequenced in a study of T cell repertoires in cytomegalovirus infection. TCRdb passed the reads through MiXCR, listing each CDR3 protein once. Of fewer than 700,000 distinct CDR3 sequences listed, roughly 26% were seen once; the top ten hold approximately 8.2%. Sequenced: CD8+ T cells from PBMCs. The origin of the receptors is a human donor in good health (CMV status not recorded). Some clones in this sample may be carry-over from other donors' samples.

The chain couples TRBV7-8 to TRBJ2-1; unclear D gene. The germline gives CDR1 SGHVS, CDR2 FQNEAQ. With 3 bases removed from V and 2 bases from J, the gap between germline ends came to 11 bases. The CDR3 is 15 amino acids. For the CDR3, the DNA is TGTGCCAGCAGCTTCGCGGCGACCACCTACAATGAGCAGTTCTTC. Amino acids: CASSFAATTYNEQFF. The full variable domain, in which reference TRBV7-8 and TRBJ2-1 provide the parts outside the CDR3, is GAGVSQSPRYKVAKRGQDVALRCDPISGHVSLFWYQQALGQGPEFLTYFQNEAQLDKSGLPSDRFFAERPEGSVSTLKIQRTQQEDSAVYLCASSFAATTYNEQFFGPGTRLTVL.

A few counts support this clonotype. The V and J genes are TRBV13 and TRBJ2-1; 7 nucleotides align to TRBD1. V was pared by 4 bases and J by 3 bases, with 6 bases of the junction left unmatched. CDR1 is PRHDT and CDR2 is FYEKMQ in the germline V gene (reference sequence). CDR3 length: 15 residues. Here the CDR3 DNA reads TGTGCCAGCAGCTGGGGACAGCCGCGCTACAATGAGCAGTTCTTC. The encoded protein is CASSWGQPRYNEQFF.

The CDR3 reads CASRSVVAGYTDTQYF. CDR3 nucleotides: TGTGCCAGCAGGTCCGTTGTAGCGGGGTACACAGATACGCAGTATTTT. The chain uses TRBV6-2 or TRBV6-3 and TRBJ2-3, with 8 bases matching TRBD2. Germline lookup yields CDR1 MNHEY and CDR2 SVGEGT. CDR3 length: 16 residues. The trim removed 6 bases at V and 2 bases at J, leaving 10 bases unmatched.

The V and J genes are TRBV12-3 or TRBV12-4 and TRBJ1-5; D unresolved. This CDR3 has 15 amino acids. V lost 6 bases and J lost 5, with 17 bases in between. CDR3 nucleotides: TGTGCCAGCAGCGGGCCTGGGGAAGGTGATCAGCCCCAGCATTTT. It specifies CASSGPGEGDQPQHF.

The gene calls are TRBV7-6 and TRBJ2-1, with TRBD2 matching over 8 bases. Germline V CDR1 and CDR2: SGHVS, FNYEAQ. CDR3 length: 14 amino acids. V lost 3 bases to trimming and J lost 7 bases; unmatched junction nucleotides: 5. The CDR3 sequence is CASSLTGGRNEQFF. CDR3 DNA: TGTGCCAGCAGCTTGACGGGGGGGCGGAATGAGCAGTTCTTC.

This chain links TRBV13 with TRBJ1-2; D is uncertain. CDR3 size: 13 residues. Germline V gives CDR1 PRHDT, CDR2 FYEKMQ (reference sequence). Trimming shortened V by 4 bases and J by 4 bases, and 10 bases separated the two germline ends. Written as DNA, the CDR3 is TGTGCCAGCAGCTCCGGAGGTTCCTATGGCTACACCTTC. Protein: CASSSGGSYGYTF.